The rows below give T cell receptor beta chains drawn from one sample of a study of cytomegalovirus exposure and HLA in healthy donors. The method was immunoSEQ multiplex PCR; TCRdb's version includes in-frame clones alone and lacks a portion of them. The sample carries 160,000 or so clones, 78% recorded once. The sequenced sample consisted of PBMCs. The receptor source for this set is a male donor in good health and CMV-seronegative. The CDR3 runs from the conserved cysteine through the conserved F or W. The order of the fields is CDR3 DNA, CDR3 protein, J gene, clone size, D gene, V gene. The D gene is left open where the match is weak. Clone size is given for some rows only: seen once, a few or many times, or a class if the clone is expanded.

TGTGCCAGCAGCTCTGGGGGGGGAGCGCCTAACACTGAAGCTTTCTTT CASSSGGGAPNTEAFF TRBJ1-1 . . TRBV5-4
TGTGCCAGCAGCTTGGGGACAGGGGGCGAAGAGACCCAGTACTTC CASSLGTGGEETQYF TRBJ2-5 . TRBD1 TRBV7-3
TGCGCCAGCAGCTTGGTAGGACAAAACACTGAAGCTTTCTTT CASSLVGQNTEAFF TRBJ1-1 . . TRBV5-1
TGCGCCAGCAGCTTGGGGGCTGGAGGGAGAAGTCACGAGCAGTACTTC CASSLGAGGRSHEQYF TRBJ2-7 . . TRBV5-1
TGCAGCGTTGCTAGGGGAGGGGAGACCCAGTACTTC CSVARGGETQYF TRBJ2-5 . TRBD2 TRBV29-1
TGTGCCAGCAGCCAGGGGAGTAATGAAGCTTTCTTT CASSQGSNEAFF TRBJ1-1 . . TRBV7-8
TGCGCCAGCAGCTTGGCCCGGGAGACCCAGTACTTC CASSLARETQYF TRBJ2-5 once . TRBV5-1
TGTGCCAGCAGTAAGGGACAGGGGGTCACCGGGGAGCTGTTTTTT CASSKGQGVTGELFF TRBJ2-2 few TRBD1 TRBV6-1
TGTGCCAGCTTCTACGACAGGGGAGGTCAAGAGACCCAGTACTTC CASFYDRGGQETQYF TRBJ2-5 . TRBD1 TRBV28
TGCGCCAGCAGCCCTGGACAGGCGGGGGGTAGGGAAAAACTGTTTTTT CASSPGQAGGREKLFF TRBJ1-4 . TRBD1 TRBV5-1
TGTGCCAGCTCCCCGGACAGCTTACCCAACTATGGCTACACCTTC CASSPDSLPNYGYTF TRBJ1-2 . . TRBV18
TGCGCCAGCAGCCCTGGTCGGCAGGCCTCCTACAATGAGCAGTTCTTC CASSPGRQASYNEQFF TRBJ2-1 . . TRBV5-1
TGCGCCAGCAGACCCACAGGGGGCATGAACACTGAAGCTTTCTTT CASRPTGGMNTEAFF TRBJ1-1 . TRBD1 TRBV5-1
TGTGCCAGCAGCCGGACTAGCGGAACATACGAGCAGTACTTC CASSRTSGTYEQYF TRBJ2-7 . TRBD2 TRBV7-3
TGTGCCAGCGGACGACAGGGGCTTCACGAGCAGTACTTC CASGRQGLHEQYF TRBJ2-7 . TRBD1 TRBV28
TGTGCCAGCAGCTTGGGACAGGGGGCCAAAGGGGCTTTCTTT CASSLGQGAKGAFF TRBJ1-1 . TRBD1 TRBV11-2
TGTGCCACCAGCAGAGAAGCACTAGCGGGGGGGCCCGGGGAGCTGTTTTTT CATSREALAGGPGELFF TRBJ2-2 . TRBD2 TRBV15
TGTGCCAGCAGTGAAGCAGTGGCGGGAGGGCTGAAGACCCAGTACTTC CASSEAVAGGLKTQYF TRBJ2-5 . TRBD2 TRBV2
TGTGCCAGCATGACAGAACTCTATGGCTACACCTTC CASMTELYGYTF TRBJ1-2 . . TRBV28
TGTGCCAGCAGGACCTCGGGAAGCAATCAGCCCCAGCATTTT CASRTSGSNQPQHF TRBJ1-5 . . TRBV28
TGTGCCAGCAGCTTTAGTGCGGGGGGCTACGAGCAGTACTTC CASSFSAGGYEQYF TRBJ2-7 few TRBD2 TRBV5-6
TGTGCCAGCAGCACTACCCCGACCGGAGGGGAGCAGTACTTC CASSTTPTGGEQYF TRBJ2-7 . . TRBV6-1
TGCGCCAGCAGCCAAGGAATGGCATTCGGCACAGATACGCAGTATTTT CASSQGMAFGTDTQYF TRBJ2-3 . . TRBV4-3
TGTGCCAGCAGTGAATCTCAGGGACAGGTTTACGAGCAGTACTTC CASSESQGQVYEQYF TRBJ2-7 . TRBD1 TRBV6-1
TGTGCCAGCAGCCTAGAGAAACCTTCCCGTTATGGCTACACCTTC CASSLEKPSRYGYTF TRBJ1-2 . . TRBV27
TGTGCCAGCAGTGCATCCGGGACAGACATGACCGGGGAGCTGTTTTTT CASSASGTDMTGELFF TRBJ2-2 . TRBD1 TRBV6-4
TGTGCCAGCAGCTTGGTCGGCAGGGGCGTCACTGAAGCTTTCTTT CASSLVGRGVTEAFF TRBJ1-1 few . TRBV5-5
TGTGCCAGCAGCACCGTTGGCGGTGGTATCTACGAGCAGTACTTC CASSTVGGGIYEQYF TRBJ2-7 . . TRBV5-5
TGTGCCTGGACTCCCTCCTACAATGAGCAGTTCTTC CAWTPSYNEQFF TRBJ2-1 . . TRBV30
TGTGCCAGCAGTTACGCCTCACAAGCCTACGAGCAGTACTTC CASSYASQAYEQYF TRBJ2-7 . . TRBV6-5
TGCGCCAGCAGCTCTCTAGATACGCAGTATTTT CASSSLDTQYF TRBJ2-3 . . TRBV5-1
TGTGCCAGCAGCTTAATGCCTAGCGACTACTCTGGGGCCAACGTCCTGACTTTC CASSLMPSDYSGANVLTF TRBJ2-6 . . TRBV7-3
TGTGCCAGCAGGGGGGAACAGGGTAGCAATCAGCCCCAGCATTTT CASRGEQGSNQPQHF TRBJ1-5 . . TRBV6-5
TGTGCCAGCAGCTTAGGGTCGGCGGTGGAGACCCAGTACTTC CASSLGSAVETQYF TRBJ2-5 . . TRBV7-9
TGTGCCAGCAGCTTAGACTCGTTGAACACTGAAGCTTTCTTT CASSLDSLNTEAFF TRBJ1-1 . . TRBV11-2
TGTGCCAGCAGCGTAGGGGAGGGGAAGCCCTACGAGCAGTACTTC CASSVGEGKPYEQYF TRBJ2-7 . TRBD2 TRBV9
TGTGCCAGCAGCCCGGGACTAGCGGGAGCCTTCACAGATACGCAGTATTTT CASSPGLAGAFTDTQYF TRBJ2-3 once TRBD2 TRBV7-2
TGTGCCAGTAGTATAGGGACAGGGATCTTCTACGAGCAGTACTTC CASSIGTGIFYEQYF TRBJ2-7 once TRBD1 TRBV19
TGTGCCAGCAGCTTAAGGGACAGGGTGCTAGGGAACACTGAAGCTTTCTTT CASSLRDRVLGNTEAFF TRBJ1-1 . TRBD1 TRBV7-8
TGTGCCAGTAGCCTAGCGGGGGTACAAGAGACCCAGTACTTC CASSLAGVQETQYF TRBJ2-5 . TRBD2 TRBV19
TGTGCCAGCATAGGTCAGGGGGGCAACGAGCAGTACTTC CASIGQGGNEQYF TRBJ2-7 . . TRBV28
TGTGCCAGCAGTGAATGGGTATCGGGCTCCTACGAGCAGTACTTC CASSEWVSGSYEQYF TRBJ2-7 . . TRBV6-1
TGTGCCAGCAGCCCTGGGGGACTTACGAACACTGAAGCTTTCTTT CASSPGGLTNTEAFF TRBJ1-1 . . TRBV7-9
TGTGCCAGCAGCCTACCGGGGGGGACAGGGGGCACTGAAGCTTTCTTT CASSLPGGTGGTEAFF TRBJ1-1 . TRBD1 TRBV7-8
TGTGCCAGCAGCTTCATTCTAGCGGGAGGGATTGGGGCCAACGTCCTGACTTTC CASSFILAGGIGANVLTF TRBJ2-6 . TRBD2 TRBV7-6
TGTGCCAGCAGTTTAAAGAGTCGGGGACAGCCCCAGCATTTT CASSLKSRGQPQHF TRBJ1-5 . . TRBV28
TGTGCCAGCCCCATGGGCCAGGGGGACACCGGGGAGCTGTTTTTT CASPMGQGDTGELFF TRBJ2-2 . TRBD1 TRBV7-2
TGTGCCAGCAGCCCAAGACTAGCGGGAGGAGGAAGTATCACAGATACGCAGTATTTT CASSPRLAGGGSITDTQYF TRBJ2-3 . TRBD2 TRBV9
TGTGCCAGCGGCGGACAGGGGGCGTTGGATGGCTACACCTTC CASGGQGALDGYTF TRBJ1-2 once TRBD1 TRBV2
TGCGCCAGCAGCTCCGGAGGGACAGCTGCCAATGAGCAGTTCTTC CASSSGGTAANEQFF TRBJ2-1 once . TRBV5-1
TGTGCCAGCAGCCGGCAGACAGGGGGTCGATTCCAAGAGACCCAGTACTTC CASSRQTGGRFQETQYF TRBJ2-5 . TRBD1 TRBV14